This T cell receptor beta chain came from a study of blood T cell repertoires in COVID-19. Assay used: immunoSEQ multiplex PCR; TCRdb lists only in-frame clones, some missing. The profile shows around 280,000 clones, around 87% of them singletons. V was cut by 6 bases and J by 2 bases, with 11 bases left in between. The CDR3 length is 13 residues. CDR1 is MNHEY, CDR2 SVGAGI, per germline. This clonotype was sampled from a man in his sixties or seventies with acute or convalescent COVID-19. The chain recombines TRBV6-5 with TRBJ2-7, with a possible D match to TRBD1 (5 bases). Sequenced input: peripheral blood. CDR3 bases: TGTGCCAGCAGCTTCGGACAAGCCTACGAGCAGTACTTC. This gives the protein CASSFGQAYEQYF.